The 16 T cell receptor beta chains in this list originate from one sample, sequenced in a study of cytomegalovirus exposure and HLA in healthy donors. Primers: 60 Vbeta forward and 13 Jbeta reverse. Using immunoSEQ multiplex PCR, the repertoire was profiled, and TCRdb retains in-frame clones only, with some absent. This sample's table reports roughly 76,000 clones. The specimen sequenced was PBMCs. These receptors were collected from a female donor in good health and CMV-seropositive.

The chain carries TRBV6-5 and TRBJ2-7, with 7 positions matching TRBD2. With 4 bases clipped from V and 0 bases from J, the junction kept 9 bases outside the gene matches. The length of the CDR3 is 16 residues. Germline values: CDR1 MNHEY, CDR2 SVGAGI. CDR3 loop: CASSFSSGESSYEQYF. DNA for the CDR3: TGTGCCAGCAGTTTCTCGAGCGGGGAAAGCTCCTACGAGCAGTACTTC.

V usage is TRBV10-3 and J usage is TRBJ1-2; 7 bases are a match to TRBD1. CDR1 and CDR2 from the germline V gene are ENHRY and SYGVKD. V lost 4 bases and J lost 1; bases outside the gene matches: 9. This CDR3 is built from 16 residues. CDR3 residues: CAISAQGGLNNYGYTF. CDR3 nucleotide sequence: TGTGCCATCAGTGCCCAGGGGGGATTAAATAACTATGGCTACACCTTC.

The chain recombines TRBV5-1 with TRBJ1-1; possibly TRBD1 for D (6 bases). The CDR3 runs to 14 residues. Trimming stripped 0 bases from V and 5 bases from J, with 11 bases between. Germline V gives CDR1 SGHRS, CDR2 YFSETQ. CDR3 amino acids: CASSLGQVGTEAFF. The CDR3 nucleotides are TGCGCCAGCAGCTTGGGACAGGTAGGAACTGAAGCTTTCTTT.

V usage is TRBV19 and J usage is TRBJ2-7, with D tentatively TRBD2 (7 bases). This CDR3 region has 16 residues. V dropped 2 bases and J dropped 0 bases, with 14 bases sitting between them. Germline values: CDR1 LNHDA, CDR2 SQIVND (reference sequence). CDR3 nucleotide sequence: TGTGCCAGTAGTATATCTGGGGGCGGGAGCTCCTACGAGCAGTACTTC. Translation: CASSISGGGSSYEQYF. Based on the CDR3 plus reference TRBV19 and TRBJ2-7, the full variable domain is DGGITQSPKYLFRKEGQNVTLSCEQNLNHDAMYWYRQDPGQGLRLIYYSQIVNDFQKGDIAEGYSVSREKKESFPLTVTSAQKNPTAFYLCASSISGGGSSYEQYFGPGTRLTVT.

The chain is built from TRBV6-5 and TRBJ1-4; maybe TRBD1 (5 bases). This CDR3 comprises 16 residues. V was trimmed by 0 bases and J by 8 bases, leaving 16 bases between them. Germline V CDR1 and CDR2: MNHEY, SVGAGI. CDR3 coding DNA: TGTGCCAGCAGTTACTCGATAGCCCAGGGCTGGGAAAAACTGTTTTTT. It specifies CASSYSIAQGWEKLFF.

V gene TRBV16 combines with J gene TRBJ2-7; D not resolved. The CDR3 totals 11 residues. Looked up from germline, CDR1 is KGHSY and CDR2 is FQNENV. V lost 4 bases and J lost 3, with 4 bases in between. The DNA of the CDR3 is TGTGCCAGCAGCCTAGACTACGAGCAGTACTTC. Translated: CASSLDYEQYF.

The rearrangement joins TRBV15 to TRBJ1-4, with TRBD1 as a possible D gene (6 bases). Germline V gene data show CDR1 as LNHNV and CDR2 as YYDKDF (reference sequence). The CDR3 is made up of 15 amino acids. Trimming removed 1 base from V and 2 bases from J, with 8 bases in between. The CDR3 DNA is TGTGCCACCAGCAGAGGGGGGCTGACTAATGAAAAACTGTTTTTT. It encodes CATSRGGLTNEKLFF. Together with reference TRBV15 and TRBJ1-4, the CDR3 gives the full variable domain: DAMVIQNPRYQVTQFGKPVTLSCSQTLNHNVMYWYQQKSSQAPKLLFHYYDKDFNNEADTPDNFQSRRPNTSFCFLDIRSPGLGDTAMYLCATSRGGLTNEKLFFGSGTQLSVL.

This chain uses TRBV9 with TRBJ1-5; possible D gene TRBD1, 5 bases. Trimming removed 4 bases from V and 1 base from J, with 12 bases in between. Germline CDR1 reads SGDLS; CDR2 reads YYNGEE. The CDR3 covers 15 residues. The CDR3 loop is CASSRDGGSNQPQHF. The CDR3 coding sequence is TGTGCCAGCAGCCGGGACGGGGGGAGCAATCAGCCCCAGCATTTT. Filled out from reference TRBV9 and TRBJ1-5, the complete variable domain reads DSGVTQTPKHLITATGQRVTLRCSPRSGDLSVYWYQQSLDQGLQFLIQYYNGEERAKGNILERFSAQQFPDLHSELNLSSLELGDSALYFCASSRDGGSNQPQHFGDGTRLSIL.

The CDR3 region is CASSRSGQMNTEAFF. CDR3 DNA sequence: TGCGCCAGCAGCCGATCGGGACAGATGAACACTGAAGCTTTCTTT. This chain links TRBV4-3 with TRBJ1-1; TRBD1 matches at 7 bases. The trim removed 4 bases at V and 0 bases at J, leaving 5 bases unmatched. The CDR3 is 15 amino acids. Germline values: CDR1 LGHNA, CDR2 YSLEER.

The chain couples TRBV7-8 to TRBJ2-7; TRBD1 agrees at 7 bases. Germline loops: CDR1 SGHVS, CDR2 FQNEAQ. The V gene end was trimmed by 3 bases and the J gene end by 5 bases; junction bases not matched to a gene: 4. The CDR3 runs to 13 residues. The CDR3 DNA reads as TGTGCCAGCAGCTTCAACAGGGGAAACGAGCAGTACTTC. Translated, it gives CASSFNRGNEQYF. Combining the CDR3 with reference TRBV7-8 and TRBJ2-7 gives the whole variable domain GAGVSQSPRYKVAKRGQDVALRCDPISGHVSLFWYQQALGQGPEFLTYFQNEAQLDKSGLPSDRFFAERPEGSVSTLKIQRTQQEDSAVYLCASSFNRGNEQYFGPGTRLTVT.

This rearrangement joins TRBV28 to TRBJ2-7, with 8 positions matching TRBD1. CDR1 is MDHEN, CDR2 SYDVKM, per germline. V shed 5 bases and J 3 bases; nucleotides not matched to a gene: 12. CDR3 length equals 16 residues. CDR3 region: CASSTPTGRGLYEQYF. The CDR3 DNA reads TGTGCCAGCAGTACACCCACAGGCAGGGGGCTCTACGAGCAGTACTTC.

CDR3: CASSGAANYGYTF. CDR3 nucleotide sequence: TGCGCCAGCAGCGGGGCAGCTAACTATGGCTACACCTTC. The chain combines TRBV5-1 with TRBJ1-2, with a possible D match to TRBD1 (5 bases). The CDR3 covers 13 residues. Trimming cost V 4 bases and J 0 bases, with 7 bases left between them. CDR1 is SGHRS and CDR2 is YFSETQ in the germline V gene. Variable domain in full (rest from reference TRBV5-1 and TRBJ1-2): KAGVTQTPRYLIKTRGQQVTLSCSPISGHRSVSWYQQTPGQGLQFLFEYFSETQRNKGNFPGRFSGRQFSNSRSEMNVSTLELGDSALYLCASSGAANYGYTFGSGTRLTVV.

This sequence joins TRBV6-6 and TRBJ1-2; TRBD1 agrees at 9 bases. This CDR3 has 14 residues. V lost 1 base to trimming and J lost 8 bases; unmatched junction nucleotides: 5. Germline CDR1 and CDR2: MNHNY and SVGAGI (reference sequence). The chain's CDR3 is CASSYLGQGEGYTF. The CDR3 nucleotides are TGTGCCAGCAGTTACTTGGGACAGGGAGAAGGCTACACCTTC.

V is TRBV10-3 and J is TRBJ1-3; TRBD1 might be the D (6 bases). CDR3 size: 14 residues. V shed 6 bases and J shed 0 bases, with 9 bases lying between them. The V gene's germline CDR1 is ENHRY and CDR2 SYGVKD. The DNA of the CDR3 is TGTGCCATCAGAGGACAGAGCTCTGGAAACACCATATATTTT. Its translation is CAIRGQSSGNTIYF.

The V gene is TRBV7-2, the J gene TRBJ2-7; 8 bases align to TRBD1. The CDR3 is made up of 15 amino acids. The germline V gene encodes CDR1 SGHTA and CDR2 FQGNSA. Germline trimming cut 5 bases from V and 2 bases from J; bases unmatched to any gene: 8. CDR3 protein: CASSPTGTGAYEQYF. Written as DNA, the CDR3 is TGTGCCAGCAGCCCTACCGGGACAGGTGCCTACGAGCAGTACTTC. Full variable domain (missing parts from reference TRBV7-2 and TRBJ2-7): GAGVSQSPSNKVTEKGKDVELRCDPISGHTALYWYRQSLGQGLEFLIYFQGNSAPDKSGLPSDRFSAERTGGSVSTLTIQRTQQEDSAVYLCASSPTGTGAYEQYFGPGTRLTVT.

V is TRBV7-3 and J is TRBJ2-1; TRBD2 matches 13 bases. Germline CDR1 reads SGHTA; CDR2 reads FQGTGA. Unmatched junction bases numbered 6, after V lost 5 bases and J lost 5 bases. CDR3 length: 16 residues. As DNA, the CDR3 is TGTGCCAGCAGCCCGACCGGACTAGCGGGGGACAATGAGCAGTTCTTC. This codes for CASSPTGLAGDNEQFF.